The T cell receptor (beta chain) under discussion was sequenced for a study of CD8+ T cells in alopecia areata. From alopecia areata patients, lesional scalp punch biopsies and peripheral blood were collected. The researchers isolated CD4+ and CD8+ T cells from PBMCs by sorting. Extraction of RNA preceded its reverse transcription into cDNA, which served as the sequencing template. The method was immunoSEQ multiplex PCR; TCRdb's version includes in-frame clones alone and lacks a portion of them. This table holds about 69,000 clones, 55% to 75% found once. About this clone: Its antigen is still unknown.

Overall study results and limits: Possibly as an HLA-related effect, TCR sharing across patients appeared less clear than in mice.

The germline CDR1 and CDR2 sequences are MNHNS and SASEGT. With 0 bases clipped from V and 2 bases from J, the junction kept 4 bases outside the gene matches. The CDR3 consists of 15 residues. Sequencing was performed on CD8+ T cells sorted from blood, taken at week 0. The chain is built from TRBV6-1 and TRBJ2-7; 7 positions match TRBD1. This clonotype was obtained from a human donor with alopecia areata. CDR3: CASSEARQGPYEQYF. The CDR3 bases are TGTGCCAGCAGTGAAGCTCGACAGGGACCCTACGAGCAGTACTTC.